The rows below give T cell receptor beta chains drawn from one sample of a study of spatial heterogeneity in lung cancer. MiXCR was run by TCRdb on the 5' RACE reads, yielding one entry per CDR3 protein. The repertoire holds over 35,000 distinct CDR3 sequences, with about 10% as singletons. The sample was PBMCs, taken at follow-up. These receptors all come from a female donor with early-stage non-small cell lung cancer. The conserved cysteine and the conserved F or W are not part of the CDR3 here. Fields, in order: V gene, J gene, clone size, CDR3 protein. Rows give clone size only sometimes, using once, few, many, or a class for an expanded clone.

>TRBV7-9|TRBJ2-5|many
ASSPQGGAQETQY
>TRBV28|TRBJ2-5|many
ASSLLLGGETQY
>TRBV4-3|TRBJ2-6|.
ASSQVYRGTGANVLT
>TRBV7-6|TRBJ2-1|.
ASSLATHSSYNEQF
>TRBV4-2|TRBJ1-5|medium-sized
ASSQWQGIRNQPQH
>TRBV12-5|TRBJ2-1|few
ASGLGTGDEEQF
>TRBV7-9|TRBJ2-2|many
ASSREANTGELF
>TRBV5-6|TRBJ2-5|few
ASSWAGGQETQY
>TRBV5-1|TRBJ1-2|.
ASSEGLTNYGYT
>TRBV7-9|TRBJ1-5|.
ASSWGGSNQPQH
>TRBV29-1|TRBJ2-3|.
SIRLAGDPDTQY
>TRBV15|TRBJ2-5|.
ATRGSGETQY
>TRBV7-3|TRBJ1-1|.
ASSHGQTEAF
>TRBV2|TRBJ2-2|many
ASSELAGNTGELF
>TRBV4-1|TRBJ2-7|many
ASSQVGGSRAPYEQY
>TRBV2|TRBJ2-5|.
ASSEGTEYQETQY
>TRBV6-2/TRBV6-3|TRBJ2-1|.
ASSYVLAGEQF
>TRBV15|TRBJ2-7|.
ATSIGTSAYEQY
>TRBV18|TRBJ1-1|.
ASSYRGLGNTEAF
>TRBV7-8|TRBJ2-7|.
ASSLDSNYEQY
>TRBV20-1|TRBJ2-3|.
SAPRGGTNPGDTQY
>TRBV18|TRBJ2-7|many
ASSPSTGIMRGPAYEQY
>TRBV20-1|TRBJ1-2|many
SARPGQAYYGYT
>TRBV4-3|TRBJ2-4|.
ASSRGTRGNIQY
>TRBV7-6|TRBJ2-7|many
ASSSFRSYEQY
>TRBV10-3|TRBJ2-5|many
AISRGEQETQY
>TRBV11-2|TRBJ2-7|few
ASSFGQGPSYEQY
>TRBV6-6|TRBJ1-6|many
ASTLTRDSPLH
>TRBV25-1|TRBJ1-2|many
ASSRADTKRYGYT
>TRBV6-1|TRBJ2-7|few
ASSVGSSYEQY
>TRBV9|TRBJ2-3|many
ASSVKTITDTQY
>TRBV15|TRBJ2-5|.
ATSRTALARETQY
>TRBV20-1|TRBJ2-7|many
SASPLRRGPTSYEQY
>TRBV2|TRBJ2-7|many
ASKEGPYEQY
>TRBV9|TRBJ2-3|.
ASSVAPQRNTDTQY
>TRBV5-6|TRBJ1-1|few
ASSLAGWGQGNTEAF
>TRBV12-3/TRBV12-4|TRBJ2-1|.
ASSPLGGGQF
>TRBV7-9|TRBJ2-7|many
ASSPRDLTTYEQY
>TRBV20-1|TRBJ2-7|.
SAPGTSGGRDEQY
>TRBV6-2/TRBV6-3|TRBJ2-3|.
ASSLGLAGGVHTDTQY
>TRBV25-1|TRBJ1-5|few
ASSESGLYQPQH
>TRBV6-6|TRBJ2-1|.
ASSYGAALYNEQF
>TRBV7-8|TRBJ2-2|many
ASSLDRVTGELF
>TRBV20-1|TRBJ2-7|many
SVRQGPYEQY
>TRBV9|TRBJ2-3|.
ASSAGTSRTDTQY
>TRBV7-2|TRBJ2-2|few
ASSSPRGHRELF
>TRBV7-2|TRBJ2-6|.
ASSPRDSGANVLT
>TRBV24-1|TRBJ1-2|many
ATSPGSTNYGYT
>TRBV10-3|TRBJ1-3|many
AISGTASSGNTIY